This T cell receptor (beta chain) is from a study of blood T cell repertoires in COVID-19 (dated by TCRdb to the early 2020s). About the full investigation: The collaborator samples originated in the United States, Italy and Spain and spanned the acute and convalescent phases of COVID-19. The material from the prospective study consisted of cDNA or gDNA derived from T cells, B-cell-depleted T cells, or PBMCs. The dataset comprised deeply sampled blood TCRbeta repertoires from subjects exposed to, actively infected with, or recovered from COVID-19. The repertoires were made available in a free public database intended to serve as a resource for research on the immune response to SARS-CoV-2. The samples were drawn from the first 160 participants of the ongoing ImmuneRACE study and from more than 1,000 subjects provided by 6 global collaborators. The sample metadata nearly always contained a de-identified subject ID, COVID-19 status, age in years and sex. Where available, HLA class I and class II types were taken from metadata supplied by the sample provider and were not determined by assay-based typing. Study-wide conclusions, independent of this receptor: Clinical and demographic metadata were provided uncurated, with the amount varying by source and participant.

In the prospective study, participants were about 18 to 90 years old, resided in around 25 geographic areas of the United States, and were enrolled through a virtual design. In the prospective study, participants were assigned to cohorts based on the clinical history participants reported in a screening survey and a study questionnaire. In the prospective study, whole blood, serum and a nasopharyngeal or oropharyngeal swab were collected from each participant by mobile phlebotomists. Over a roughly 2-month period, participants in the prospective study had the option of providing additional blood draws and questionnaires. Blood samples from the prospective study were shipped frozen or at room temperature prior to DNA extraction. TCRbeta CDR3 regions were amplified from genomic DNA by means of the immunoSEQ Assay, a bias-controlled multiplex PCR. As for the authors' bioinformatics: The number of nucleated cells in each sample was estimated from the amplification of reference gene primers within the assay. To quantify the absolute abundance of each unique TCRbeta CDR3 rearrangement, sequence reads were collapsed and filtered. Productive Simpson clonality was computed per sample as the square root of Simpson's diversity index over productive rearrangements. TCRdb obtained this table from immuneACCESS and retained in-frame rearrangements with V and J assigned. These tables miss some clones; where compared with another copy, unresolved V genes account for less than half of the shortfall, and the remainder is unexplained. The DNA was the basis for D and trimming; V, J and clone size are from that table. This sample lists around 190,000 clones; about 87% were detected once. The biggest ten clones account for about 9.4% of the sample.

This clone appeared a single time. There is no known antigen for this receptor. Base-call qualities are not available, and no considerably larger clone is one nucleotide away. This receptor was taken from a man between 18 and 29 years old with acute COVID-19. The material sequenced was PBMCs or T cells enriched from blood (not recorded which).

The CDR3 region reads CASSLSGFADTQYF. In nucleotide form, the sequence is TGCGCCAGCAGCTTGTCGGGATTCGCAGATACGCAGTATTTT. The sequence is built from TRBV5-1 and TRBJ2-3, and the D gene may be TRBD2, 5 bases matching. Including cysteine and phenylalanine, the CDR3 has 14 amino acids. Only the CDR3 portion is preserved as DNA: 42 bases, with reading frame beginning at the first base. V drops 1 base and J drops 4 bases, leaving 10 bases in between. CDR1 and CDR2 were assigned from the germline V gene as SGHRS and YFSETQ.